The sequence of this TCR beta chain was determined in a study of cytomegalovirus exposure and HLA in healthy donors. Donors sampled were nominally healthy, though unrecorded immune exposures were likely. Germline loops: CDR1 GTSNPN, CDR2 SVGIG (reference sequence). The CDR3 is made up of 15 amino acids. J was trimmed by 5 bases and V by 1 base; bases with no gene match: 8. On this clone itself: The antigen is undetermined.

The PCR used 60 Vbeta and 13 Jbeta primers. Here immunoSEQ multiplex PCR was the method, and the copy in TCRdb shows in-frame clones only, minus some. This sample carries approximately 160,000 clones, about three quarters of them seen once, and the ten largest clones take 2% to 3%. Study-level findings and limits: There were approximately 150 TCR beta chains listed as cytomegalovirus-associated.

The clonotype comes from a woman between 35 and 50 years old in good health and CMV-seropositive. The V call is TRBV30, the J call TRBJ2-3, with 8 bases aligning to TRBD1. Sequencing was carried out using PBMCs. The CDR3 is CAWSATGGLGDTQYF. The CDR3 DNA follows: TGTGCCTGGAGTGCCACAGGGGGATTAGGAGATACGCAGTATTTT.